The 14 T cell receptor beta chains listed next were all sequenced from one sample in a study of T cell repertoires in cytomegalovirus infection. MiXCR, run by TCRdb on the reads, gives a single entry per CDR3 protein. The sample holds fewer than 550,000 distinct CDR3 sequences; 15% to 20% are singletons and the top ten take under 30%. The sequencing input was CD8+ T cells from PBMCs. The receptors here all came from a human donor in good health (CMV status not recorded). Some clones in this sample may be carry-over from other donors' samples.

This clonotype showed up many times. This CDR3 is CATRLGGNTEAFF. The CDR3 bases are TGTGCCACCCGTTTGGGAGGGAACACTGAAGCTTTCTTT. This sequence joins TRBV12-3 or TRBV12-4 and TRBJ1-1, with D unresolved. CDR3 length equals 13 residues. Deletions cut 10 bases from V and 1 base from J, with 13 bases between.

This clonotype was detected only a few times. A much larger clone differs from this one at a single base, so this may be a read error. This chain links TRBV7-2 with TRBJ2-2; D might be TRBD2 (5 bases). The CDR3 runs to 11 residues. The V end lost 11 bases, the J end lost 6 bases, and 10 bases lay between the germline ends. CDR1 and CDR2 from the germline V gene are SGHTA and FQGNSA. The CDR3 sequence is CAGGSAGELFF. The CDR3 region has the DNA TGTGCCGGTGGGAGCGCCGGGGAGCTGTTTTTT.

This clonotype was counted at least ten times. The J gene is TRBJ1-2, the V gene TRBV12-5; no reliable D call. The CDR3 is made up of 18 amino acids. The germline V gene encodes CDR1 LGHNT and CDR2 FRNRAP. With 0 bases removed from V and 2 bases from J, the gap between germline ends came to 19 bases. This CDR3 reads CASGLVVLRTGGNYGYTF. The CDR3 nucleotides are TGTGCTAGTGGTTTGGTAGTTCTCCGGACGGGAGGCAACTATGGCTACACCTTC. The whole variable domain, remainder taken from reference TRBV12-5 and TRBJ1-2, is DARVTQTPRHKVTEMGQEVTMRCQPILGHNTVFWYRQTMMQGLELLAYFRNRAPLDDSGMPKDRFSAEMPDATLATLKIQPSEPRDSAVYFCASGLVVLRTGGNYGYTFGSGTRLTVV.

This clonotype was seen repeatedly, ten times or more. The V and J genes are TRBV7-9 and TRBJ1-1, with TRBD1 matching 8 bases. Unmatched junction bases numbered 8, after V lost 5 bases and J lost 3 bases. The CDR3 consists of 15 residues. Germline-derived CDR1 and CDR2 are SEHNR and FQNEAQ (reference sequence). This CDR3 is CASSPNRGGDTEAFF. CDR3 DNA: TGTGCCAGCAGCCCGAACAGGGGGGGGGACACTGAAGCTTTCTTT.

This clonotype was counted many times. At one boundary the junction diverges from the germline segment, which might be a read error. The CDR3 loop is CASILSTFTGELFF. The CDR3 nucleotides read TGTGCCAGCATTTTAAGTACCTTCACCGGGGAGCTGTTTTTT. The rearrangement uses TRBV12-3 or TRBV12-4 and TRBJ2-2; no firm D call. The CDR3 extends over 14 amino acids.

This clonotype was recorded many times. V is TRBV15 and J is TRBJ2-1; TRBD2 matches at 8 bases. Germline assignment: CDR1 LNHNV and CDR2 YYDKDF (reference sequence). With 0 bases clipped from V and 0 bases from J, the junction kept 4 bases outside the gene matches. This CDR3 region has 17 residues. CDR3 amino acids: CATSRDLSGGSYNEQFF. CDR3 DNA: TGTGCCACCAGCAGAGATTTAAGCGGGGGCTCCTACAATGAGCAGTTCTTC. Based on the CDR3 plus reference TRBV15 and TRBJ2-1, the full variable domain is DAMVIQNPRYQVTQFGKPVTLSCSQTLNHNVMYWYQQKSSQAPKLLFHYYDKDFNNEADTPDNFQSRRPNTSFCFLDIRSPGLGDTAMYLCATSRDLSGGSYNEQFFGPGTRLTVL.

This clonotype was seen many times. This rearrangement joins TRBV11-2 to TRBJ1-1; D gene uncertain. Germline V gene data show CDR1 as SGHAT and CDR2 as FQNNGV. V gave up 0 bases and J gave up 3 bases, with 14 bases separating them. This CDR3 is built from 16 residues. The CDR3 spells CASSLDNASLHTEAFF. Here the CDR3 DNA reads TGTGCCAGCAGCTTAGATAATGCGAGTTTGCACACTGAAGCTTTCTTT.

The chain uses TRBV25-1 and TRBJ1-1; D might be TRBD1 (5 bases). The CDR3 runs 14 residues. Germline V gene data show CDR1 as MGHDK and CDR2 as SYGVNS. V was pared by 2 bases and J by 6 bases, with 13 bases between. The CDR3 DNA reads TGTGCCAGCAGTGAACAGGCAGGGTGGGCTGAAGCTTTCTTT. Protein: CASSEQAGWAEAFF.

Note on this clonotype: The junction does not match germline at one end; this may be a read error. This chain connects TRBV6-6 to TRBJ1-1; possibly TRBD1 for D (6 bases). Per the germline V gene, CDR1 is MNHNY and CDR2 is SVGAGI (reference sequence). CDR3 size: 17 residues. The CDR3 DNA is TGTGCCAGAAGTGTAGGGACATCTCCGGGGGCGGGAACTGAAGATTTCTTT. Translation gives CARSVGTSPGAGTEDFF.

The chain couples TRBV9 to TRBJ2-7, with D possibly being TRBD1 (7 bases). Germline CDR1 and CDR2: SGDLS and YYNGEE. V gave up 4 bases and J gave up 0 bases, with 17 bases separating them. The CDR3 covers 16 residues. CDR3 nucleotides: TGTGCCAGCAGCCCTGGGGCAGGGGGGTCCTCCTACGAGCAGTACTTC. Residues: CASSPGAGGSSYEQYF.

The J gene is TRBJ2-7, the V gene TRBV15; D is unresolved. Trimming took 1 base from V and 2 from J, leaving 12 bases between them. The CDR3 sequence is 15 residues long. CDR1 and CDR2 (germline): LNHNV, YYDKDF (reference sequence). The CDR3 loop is CATSRGADPTYEQYF. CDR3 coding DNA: TGTGCCACCAGCAGAGGGGCAGATCCGACCTACGAGCAGTACTTC.

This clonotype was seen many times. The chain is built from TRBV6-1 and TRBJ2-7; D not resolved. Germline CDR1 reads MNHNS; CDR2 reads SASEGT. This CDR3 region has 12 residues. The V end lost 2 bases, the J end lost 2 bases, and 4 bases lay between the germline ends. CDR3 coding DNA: TGTGCCAGCAGTGAAATCACCTACGAGCAGTACTTC. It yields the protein CASSEITYEQYF.

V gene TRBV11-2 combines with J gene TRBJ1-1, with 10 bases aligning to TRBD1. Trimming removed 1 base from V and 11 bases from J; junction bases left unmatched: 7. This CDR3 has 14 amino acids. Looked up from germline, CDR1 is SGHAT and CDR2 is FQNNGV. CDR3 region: CASSLGQGAWYAFF. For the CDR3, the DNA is TGTGCCAGCAGCTTAGGACAGGGGGCATGGTACGCTTTCTTT.

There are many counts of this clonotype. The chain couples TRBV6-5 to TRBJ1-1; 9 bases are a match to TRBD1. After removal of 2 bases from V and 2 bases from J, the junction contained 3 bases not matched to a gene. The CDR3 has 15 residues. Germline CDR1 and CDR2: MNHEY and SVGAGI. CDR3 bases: TGTGCCAGCAGTTACGGGACAGGGTTAAACACTGAAGCTTTCTTT. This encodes CASSYGTGLNTEAFF.